The T cell receptor beta chain under discussion was sequenced for a study of T-cell reconstitution after alpha-beta-depleted transplantation in children. Study observations and caveats: Fresh T-cell production supplied most of the T-cell counts and diversity seen one year after transplant.

This clonotype was seen many times. The antigen is undetermined. As it was prepared, the TCRbeta library received unique molecular identifiers. TCRdb ran MiXCR on the PCR reads and lists one entry per CDR3 protein. The sample holds around 270,000 distinct CDR3 sequences, about 7.3% seen once. Trimming cost V 5 bases and J 2 bases, with 15 bases left between them. Looked up from germline, CDR1 is MNHEY and CDR2 is SVGEGT. There are 15 residues in the CDR3. The sequence was collected from a female patient between 2 and 15 years old who had a stem cell transplant for Fanconi anemia, so the T cells may come from the graft donor. The source material was peripheral blood, sampled 360 days after TCRalphabeta/CD19-depleted stem cell transplant. This rearrangement joins TRBV6-2 or TRBV6-3 to TRBJ1-2; weak D call: TRBD1 (6 bases). The CDR3 reads CASSRQTGSNYGYTF. CDR3 DNA sequence: TGTGCCAGCAGTCGCCAGACAGGTTCGAACTATGGCTACACCTTC.